This section outlines one T cell receptor beta chain sequence together with its context. These data originate in a study of blood T cell repertoires in COVID-19. Across the study: From the United States, Italy and Spain came samples of acute and convalescent COVID-19. In each case, the material was cDNA or gDNA derived from T cells, B-cell-depleted T cells, or PBMCs.

Original analysis: Scientists estimated how many nucleated cells there were by amplifying reference gene primers. The data were produced by immunoSEQ multiplex PCR, yet TCRdb's version contains in-frame clones alone and is incomplete. Clone size and the V and J calls come from that table; the DNA yielded D and trimming. The sample consists of about 74,000 clones, 84% of them appearing once. The germline CDR1 and CDR2 sequences are SQVTM and ANQGSEA. Losses at the gene ends were 7 bases for V and 4 bases for J; bases not matched to a gene: 4. This CDR3 has 12 amino acids. The source of this sequence is a man between 65 and 80 years old with acute or convalescent COVID-19. What was sequenced was peripheral blood. This rearrangement joins TRBV29-1 to TRBJ1-1, with TRBD1 matching 9 bases. The CDR3 region has the DNA TGCAGCGCCGGGACAGGGCCCACTGAAGCTTTCTTT. It specifies CSAGTGPTEAFF.